Shown below are 18 T cell receptor beta chains from a single sample sequenced in a study of identical twins. TCRdb re-called the 5' RACE reads through MiXCR, storing one row per CDR3 protein. The table lists 200,000 to 250,000 distinct CDR3 sequences, roughly 7.5% of them singletons. These data also featured in a second study, about yellow fever vaccine responses in identical twins.

The sample comprised memory (CD45RO+) T cells sorted from blood. The receptor source for this set is a woman aged 18 to 35 in good health.

The V and J genes are TRBV5-8 and TRBJ1-6; unclear D gene. Between the trimmed V and J ends, which lost 0 bases and 7 bases, there was a span of 11 bases. This CDR3 has 15 residues. CDR1 is SGHTS, CDR2 YDEGEE, per germline. CDR3 nucleotides: TGTGCCAGCAGCTTGGGTGGCAGTAACAATTCACCCCTCCACTTT. Translating gives CASSLGGSNNSPLHF.

This clonotype has a handful of counts. The chain joins TRBV28 to TRBJ1-6; 9 positions match TRBD1. In germline, CDR1 is MDHEN, CDR2 SYDVKM. The CDR3 covers 16 residues. The junction had 4 bases not matched to a gene; V was cut back by 6 bases and J by 1 base. CDR3 sequence: CASRGQGASYNSPLHF. DNA of the CDR3: TGTGCCAGCAGGGGACAGGGAGCATCCTATAATTCACCCCTCCACTTT.

V usage is TRBV29-1 and J usage is TRBJ2-7; TRBD1 agrees at 9 bases. The V and J ends lost 6 bases and 3 bases, in that order; junction bases with no gene match: 6. The germline gives CDR1 SQVTM, CDR2 ANQGSEA. The CDR3 has 13 residues. This CDR3 reads CSVSNRGRYEQYF. CDR3 DNA: TGCAGCGTGAGTAACAGGGGGCGCTACGAGCAGTACTTC.

In its sample, this clonotype was seen many times. This chain uses TRBV29-1 with TRBJ2-7; D call uncertain. The V gene lost 1 base and the J gene lost 2 bases, with 12 bases spanning the gap. This CDR3 has 14 amino acids. The V gene's germline CDR1 is SQVTM and CDR2 ANQGSEA. This chain's CDR3 is CSVEAGVGAYEQYF. CDR3 bases: TGCAGCGTTGAAGCTGGCGTCGGAGCCTACGAGCAGTACTTC.

This clonotype was picked up a small number of times. The chain has TRBV4-1 and TRBJ2-6, with 8 nucleotides matching TRBD1. CDR1 is MGHRA and CDR2 is YSYEKL in the germline V gene. Trimming removed 3 bases from V and 0 bases from J; junction bases left unmatched: 13. CDR3 length equals 20 residues. The DNA of the CDR3 is TGCGCCAGCAGCCAGGTACCACCCCAGGGGGCTAACTCTGGGGCCAACGTCCTGACTTTC. Its translation is CASSQVPPQGANSGANVLTF.

This clonotype was seen repeatedly, ten times or more. J is TRBJ2-3 and V is TRBV5-1; TRBD2 matches at 7 bases. The CDR3 contains 14 residues. Trimming at V came to 2 bases and at J to 3 bases, leaving 3 bases not matched to a gene. Germline V CDR1 and CDR2: SGHRS, YFSETQ. For the CDR3, the DNA is TGCGCCAGCAGCTTTGGACTAGAGACAGATACGCAGTATTTT. Translated, it gives CASSFGLETDTQYF.

V and J are TRBV28 and TRBJ1-6; TRBD1 matches at 8 bases. The CDR3 is 15 residues long. Germline V gene sequence: CDR1 MDHEN, CDR2 SYDVKM. V gave up 5 bases and J gave up 10 bases; unmatched junction bases: 10. CDR3 sequence (DNA): TGTGCCAGCAGTACTTTAAGGGGACAGGCCTCACCCCTCCACTTT. This codes for CASSTLRGQASPLHF.

This clonotype showed up just a few times. This sequence joins TRBV21-1 and TRBJ2-1; the table calls TRBD2, which could not be checked here. TRBV21-1 is an annotated pseudogene. The CDR3 contains 18 residues. CDR3 protein: CASSTQRGTSGTDNEQFF. In DNA, the CDR3 is TGTGCCAGCAGCACCCAAAGGGGGACTAGCGGGACCGACAATGAGCAGTTCTTC.

The chain links TRBV28 to TRBJ2-3, with D possibly TRBD1 on 5 matching bases. Germline-derived CDR1 and CDR2 are MDHEN and SYDVKM. The CDR3 has 14 residues. V was trimmed by 7 bases and J by 10 bases, leaving 21 bases between them. The CDR3 protein is CASTLSAWQGPQYF. The CDR3 region has the DNA TGTGCCAGCACGTTATCGGCTTGGCAGGGTCCGCAGTATTTT.

This clonotype was seen many times. This chain links TRBV7-3 with TRBJ2-5; no definite D call. Germline V gene data show CDR1 as SGHTA and CDR2 as FQGTGA. V was cut by 3 bases and J by 5 bases, with 7 bases left in between. CDR3 length: 12 residues. Written as DNA, the CDR3 is TGTGCCAGCAGCTTTTTGGGCGAGACCCAGTACTTC. Translated: CASSFLGETQYF.

There are many counts of this clonotype. V usage is TRBV7-9 and J usage is TRBJ2-7, with 7 positions matching TRBD2. CDR3 size: 13 residues. Germline values: CDR1 SEHNR, CDR2 FQNEAQ (reference sequence). V dropped 4 bases and J dropped 4; count of bases not matched to a gene: 4. CDR3 coding DNA: TGTGCCAGCAGCTCGCTAGCGGCTTACGAGCAGTACTTC. This codes for CASSSLAAYEQYF.

This clonotype has a count of ten or more. The chain couples TRBV11-1 to TRBJ2-7; D unclear. Trimming left V 5 bases short and J 2 bases short, with 10 bases between. Germline CDR1 and CDR2: SGHAT and FQDESV (reference sequence). CDR3 length: 13 amino acids. The CDR3: CASSRERTYEQYF. Here the CDR3 DNA reads TGTGCCAGCAGCCGTGAACGCACCTACGAGCAGTACTTC.

This clonotype appeared many times. The chain uses TRBV7-2 and TRBJ2-1; 7 positions agree with TRBD1. This CDR3 has 16 residues. V was pared by 3 bases and J by 5 bases, with 10 bases of the junction left unmatched. Per the germline V gene, CDR1 is SGHTA and CDR2 is FQGNSA. CDR3: CASSFLQGRIHNEQFF. The CDR3 nucleotides are TGTGCCAGCAGCTTCCTACAGGGGAGAATCCACAATGAGCAGTTCTTC.

This clonotype was recorded at least ten times. The chain links TRBV10-3 to TRBJ1-1, with D hard to call. Trimming removed 8 bases from V and 3 bases from J, with 13 bases in between. The V gene's germline CDR1 is ENHRY and CDR2 SYGVKD. CDR3 length equals 13 residues. The CDR3 loop is CAISTRRDTEAFF. CDR3 coding DNA: TGTGCCATCTCAACAAGGAGAGACACTGAAGCTTTCTTT.

The rearrangement joins TRBV5-1 to TRBJ1-3; 7 nucleotides line up with TRBD1. The CDR3 covers 17 residues. Germline CDR1 is SGHRS and CDR2 is YFSETQ. Germline trimming cut 4 bases from V and 0 bases from J; bases unmatched to any gene: 10. The CDR3 loop is CASSQGMGQSSGNTIYF. The CDR3 nucleotides are TGCGCCAGCAGCCAGGGGATGGGACAGAGCTCTGGAAACACCATATATTTT.

Worth noting for this clonotype: One base away lies a much larger clone, so this may be a sequencing read error. V is TRBV4-2 and J is TRBJ2-3; unclear D gene. Deletions cut 7 bases from V and 0 bases from J, with 14 bases between. Germline V CDR1 and CDR2: LGHNA, YNFKEQ. This CDR3 spans 15 amino acids. CDR3 loop: CASILPSPSTDTQYF. CDR3 nucleotide sequence: TGTGCCAGCATCCTTCCGAGCCCTAGCACAGATACGCAGTATTTT.

This clonotype has at least ten counts. The chain couples TRBV29-1 to TRBJ1-4; 7 nucleotides agree with TRBD1. Germline V gene sequence: CDR1 SQVTM, CDR2 ANQGSEA. V lost 1 base, J lost 9 bases, and 5 bases stayed unmatched. The CDR3 runs to 13 residues. CDR3 bases: TGCAGCGTTGAAGTGGACAGGTTAAAAAAACTGTTTTTT. Translated: CSVEVDRLKKLFF.

This clonotype occurred many times. The rearrangement links TRBV3-1 to TRBJ1-3; D gene ambiguous. The length of the CDR3 is 16 residues. In germline, CDR1 is LGHDT, CDR2 YNNKEL (reference sequence). Trimming shortened V by 0 bases and J by 4 bases, and 13 bases separated the two germline ends. The DNA of the CDR3 is TGTGCCAGCAGCCAAGATCTTCCGCACGGGGGAAACACCATATATTTT. It translates to CASSQDLPHGGNTIYF.